The 15 T cell receptor beta chains reported below all come from one sample, sequenced in a study of blood T cell repertoires in COVID-19. Sequencing was performed with immunoSEQ multiplex PCR; in TCRdb, only in-frame clones are kept and a portion is missing. Among about 120,000 clones listed, 80% were seen once. Sequenced material: peripheral blood. These receptor sequences come from a man between 65 and 85 years old with acute or convalescent COVID-19.

The chain combines TRBV23-1 with TRBJ2-2, with 8 bases fitting TRBD1. TRBV23-1 is an open reading frame whose function is uncertain. The CDR3 has 17 residues. With V trimmed by 2 bases and J by 5 bases, 10 bases remained unmatched. For the CDR3, the DNA is TGCGCCAGCAGTCAACAACGCCAGGGGGCGCGAACCGGGGAGCTGTTTTTT. Its translation: CASSQQRQGARTGELFF.

The chain links TRBV3-1 (or the pseudogene TRBV3-2) to TRBJ1-2; 8 positions agree with TRBD1. Germline values: CDR1 LGHDT, CDR2 YNNKEL (reference sequence). This CDR3 is built from 16 residues. Trimming took 3 bases from V and 6 from J; bases not matched to a gene: 12. In nucleotides, the CDR3 is TGTGCCAGCAGCCAGGAAACCTTGGACAGGGTCCATGGCTACACCTTC. The encoded protein is CASSQETLDRVHGYTF.

The chain recombines TRBV5-1 with TRBJ2-3; 8 nucleotides agree with TRBD1. V lost 2 bases and J lost 3; bases outside the gene matches: 11. The length of the CDR3 is 17 residues. The germline gives CDR1 SGHRS, CDR2 YFSETQ. The CDR3 loop reads CASSFITQGAFTDTQYF. The CDR3, as DNA: TGCGCCAGCAGCTTTATCACCCAGGGGGCTTTTACAGATACGCAGTATTTT.

The rearrangement links TRBV19 to TRBJ2-3; D may be TRBD2 (6 bases). Germline V gene data show CDR1 as LNHDA and CDR2 as SQIVND (reference sequence). Trimming left V 4 bases short and J 0 bases short, with 14 bases between. There are 16 residues in the CDR3. The CDR3 bases are TGTGCCAGTAGTAACGGCCCCCTAGCGAGCACAGATACGCAGTATTTT. Protein product: CASSNGPLASTDTQYF.

The chain has TRBV4-2 and TRBJ1-1; D unresolved. The germline CDR1 and CDR2 sequences are LGHNA and YNFKEQ. Trimming stripped 1 base from V and 2 bases from J, with 8 bases between. The CDR3 has 14 amino acids. The DNA for the CDR3 is TGTGCCAGCAGCCAAGGGGAGGTTAACACTGAAGCTTTCTTT. This encodes CASSQGEVNTEAFF.

DNA for the CDR3: TGTGCCAGCAGGAGCCGGGACAGAGTTACAGATACGCAGTATTTT. As protein: CASRSRDRVTDTQYF. The chain recombines TRBV6-5 with TRBJ2-3; 7 bases align to TRBD1. This CDR3 is built from 15 residues. Germline assignment: CDR1 MNHEY and CDR2 SVGAGI. The junction had 9 bases not matched to a gene; V was cut back by 6 bases and J by 3 bases.

The J gene is TRBJ1-3, the V gene TRBV6-5; D unresolved. In germline, CDR1 is MNHEY, CDR2 SVGAGI. V was cut by 9 bases and J by 0 bases, with 12 bases left in between. The CDR3 is 14 residues long. In nucleotides, the CDR3 is TGTGCCAGTTCTTGGGAGGCCTCTGGAAACACCATATATTTT. This encodes CASSWEASGNTIYF.

V is TRBV27 and J is TRBJ1-5; 8 positions agree with TRBD1. The CDR3 consists of 16 residues. CDR1 is MNHEY, CDR2 SMNVEV, per germline (reference sequence). Unmatched junction bases numbered 8, after V lost 3 bases and J lost 4 bases. The CDR3, as DNA: TGTGCCAGCAGTTTGCTTTCTGACAGGGGAAATCAGCCCCAGCATTTT. Translating gives CASSLLSDRGNQPQHF.

The J gene is TRBJ1-1, the V gene TRBV28; TRBD1 agrees at 7 bases. The CDR3 runs to 13 residues. J lost 10 bases, V lost 6 bases, and 11 bases had no gene match. Germline CDR1 and CDR2: MDHEN and SYDVKM. This CDR3 reads CASSHQGGLGAFF. In nucleotides, the CDR3 is TGTGCCAGCAGCCATCAGGGGGGCTTGGGAGCTTTCTTT.

The rearrangement uses TRBV24-1 and TRBJ1-2; possibly TRBD1 for D (6 bases). The CDR3 sequence is 15 residues long. Germline V gives CDR1 KGHDR, CDR2 SFDVKD. Trimming took off 3 bases at V and 5 bases at J, with 15 bases between the two ends. The CDR3 sequence is CATSDTRQADYGYTF. In DNA form, the CDR3 reads TGTGCCACCAGTGATACCAGACAGGCCGATTATGGCTACACCTTC.

The chain links TRBV7-2 to TRBJ2-1; 15 nucleotides align to TRBD2. The germline V gene encodes CDR1 SGHTA and CDR2 FQGNSA. This CDR3 spans 18 amino acids. The trim removed 5 bases at V and 5 bases at J, leaving 10 bases unmatched. Here the CDR3 reads CASSTLSGLAGGDNEQFF. The CDR3 DNA reads TGTGCCAGCAGCACCCTCTCTGGACTAGCGGGGGGGGACAATGAGCAGTTCTTC.

This clone was counted only a few times. This chain links TRBV6-5 with TRBJ2-7; D gene unclear. Germline V lookup: CDR1 MNHEY, CDR2 SVGAGI. CDR3 length: 14 residues. Between the trimmed V and J ends, which lost 8 bases and 12 bases, there was a span of 26 bases. The CDR3 sequence is CASAEGATSKRRYF. The CDR3 bases are TGTGCCAGCGCCGAAGGTGCCACAAGTAAGAGGCGGTACTTC.

A note on this clone: Germline is not matched at one junction end, which may reflect a read error. The rearrangement joins TRBV7-7 to TRBJ2-3; 7 bases align to TRBD1. The CDR3 runs to 13 residues. Germline V CDR1 and CDR2: SSHAT, FNYEAQ (reference sequence). The CDR3 nucleotides are TGTGCTAGCAGCTTCGACAGGGAGGATACGCAGTATTTT. Protein: CASSFDREDTQYF.

The DNA for the CDR3 is TGTGCCAGCCGACAGGGCAACAATTCACCCCTCCACTTT. Protein product: CASRQGNNSPLHF. This chain joins TRBV28 and TRBJ1-6; 7 bases match TRBD1. The CDR3 loop spans 13 amino acids. V dropped 8 bases and J dropped 7; count of bases not matched to a gene: 5. Germline values: CDR1 MDHEN, CDR2 SYDVKM.

The chain links TRBV19 to TRBJ1-2, with D perhaps TRBD1 (6 bases). The V end was cut by 3 bases, the J end by 8 bases, with 13 bases between. Per germline, CDR1 LNHDA and CDR2 SQIVND (reference sequence). There are 13 residues in the CDR3. CDR3 residues: CASSIRTGSGYTF. The CDR3 bases are TGTGCCAGTAGTATTCGAACAGGGTCCGGCTACACCTTC.